A single T cell receptor (beta chain) is shown here with its context. Its antigen is currently unknown. The sample comes from a study of graft-versus-host responses after intestinal transplantation. Study findings and constraints: GvH clone levels peaked in circulation, and this peak was associated with early post-transplant HvG declines.

CDR1 is SEHNR, CDR2 FQNEAQ, per germline (reference sequence). Trimming stripped 4 bases from V and 2 bases from J, with 13 bases between. The length of the CDR3 is 15 residues. The table came from immunoSEQ multiplex PCR; TCRdb's copy has only in-frame clones and leaves some out. The sample lists about 59,000 clones; around 93% were seen once. This clonotype was sampled from a human donor who was the organ donor for an intestinal transplant. The J gene is TRBJ2-3, the V gene TRBV7-9; tentative D call: TRBD2 (7 bases). The specimen comprised unstimulated CD4+ T cells sorted from spleen or lymph node cells, sampled before transplant. The CDR3 DNA reads TGTGCCAGCAGCTCGAAAGGGGGGGCCACAGATACGCAGTATTTT. Protein sequence: CASSSKGGATDTQYF. Filled out from reference TRBV7-9 and TRBJ2-3, the complete variable domain reads DTGVSQNPRHKITKRGQNVTFRCDPISEHNRLYWYRQTLGQGPEFLTYFQNEAQLEKSRLLSDRFSAERPKGSFSTLEIQRTEQGDSAMYLCASSSKGGATDTQYFGPGTRLTVL.